These 22 T cell receptor beta chains originate from one sample sequenced in a study of blood T cell repertoires in COVID-19. Measured with immunoSEQ multiplex PCR; TCRdb has only the in-frame clones, and not every one. Of 97,000 or so clones listed, approximately 80% are singletons. The sequenced material came from peripheral blood. The receptors were gathered from a man in his 60s with acute or convalescent COVID-19.

This sequence joins TRBV20-1 and TRBJ2-7; 7 bases are shared with TRBD1. Trimming removed 3 bases from V and 7 bases from J; junction bases left unmatched: 15. The CDR3 consists of 15 residues. The V gene's germline CDR1 is DFQATT and CDR2 SNEGSKA (reference sequence). CDR3 bases: TGCAGTGCTAGTAGTTTTAGGGGGCAGCTAGGAGAGCAGTACTTC. Protein sequence: CSASSFRGQLGEQYF.

The chain has TRBV5-1 and TRBJ2-1; 9 bases map to TRBD2. Germline values: CDR1 SGHRS, CDR2 YFSETQ. Germline trimming cut 0 bases from V and 6 bases from J; bases unmatched to any gene: 4. This CDR3 is 15 amino acids long. The CDR3 sequence is CASSLGSGGLNEQFF. CDR3 DNA: TGCGCCAGCAGCTTGGGTAGCGGGGGCCTCAATGAGCAGTTCTTC.

This chain joins TRBV6-6 and TRBJ1-2; D perhaps matches TRBD1 (6 bases). The germline V gene has CDR1 MNHNY and CDR2 SVGAGI (reference sequence). The CDR3 totals 13 residues. V dropped 5 bases and J dropped 6 bases, with 13 bases sitting between them. The CDR3 DNA reads TGTGCCAGCAGTCGGGGGCAGGGGCATGGCTACACCTTC. Amino acid sequence: CASSRGQGHGYTF.

The V gene is TRBV3-1 (or the pseudogene TRBV3-2), the J gene TRBJ1-1; possibly TRBD1 for D (6 bases). CDR1 and CDR2 from the germline V gene are LGHDT and YNNKEL (reference sequence). The CDR3 contains 14 residues. V was shortened by 1 base and J by 2 bases, with 8 bases between the two germline ends. The CDR3 DNA sequence: TGTGCCAGCAGCCAAGCAGGGGCAAACACTGAAGCTTTCTTT. It translates to CASSQAGANTEAFF.

This clone has a single count. This chain joins TRBV2 and TRBJ1-1; D is undetermined. The germline V and J ends were trimmed by 5 bases and 4 bases, with 8 bases remaining between them. Germline assignment: CDR1 SNHLY and CDR2 FYNNEI. The CDR3 extends over 12 amino acids. CDR3 nucleotides: TGTGCCAGCAGTCTCTGGGCCACTGAAGCTTTCTTT. Protein sequence: CASSLWATEAFF.

The V call is TRBV5-6, the J call TRBJ1-3, with no clear D. The CDR3 covers 14 residues. Germline assignment: CDR1 SGHDT and CDR2 YYEEEE. The V gene lost 6 bases and the J gene lost 0 bases, with 10 bases spanning the gap. CDR3 region: CASNRDLSGNTIYF. The DNA for the CDR3 is TGTGCCAGCAACAGAGACCTCTCTGGAAACACCATATATTTT.

This clone was seen a handful of times. The CDR3 DNA reads TGCGCCAGCAGCCAAGATAATCACAGGGGCACATCTGAAGCTTTCTTT. It codes for CASSQDNHRGTSEAFF. This rearrangement joins TRBV4-1 to TRBJ1-1, with 7 bases matching TRBD1. V shed 0 bases and J 6 bases; nucleotides not matched to a gene: 10. Germline lookup yields CDR1 MGHRA and CDR2 YSYEKL. The CDR3 loop spans 16 amino acids.

The chain joins TRBV2 to TRBJ1-2; unclear D gene. Germline CDR1 SNHLY, CDR2 FYNNEI. Trimming left V 0 bases short and J 7 bases short, with 15 bases between. This CDR3 region has 15 residues. The CDR3 DNA sequence: TGTGCCAGCAGTGAAGCGCCGGACTTCCCTGGTGGCTACACCTTC. Amino acids: CASSEAPDFPGGYTF.

V usage is TRBV12-3 or TRBV12-4 and J usage is TRBJ2-5; D is possibly TRBD1 (6 bases). The CDR3 consists of 13 residues. V was cut by 6 bases and J by 5 bases, with 13 bases left in between. CDR3 in amino acids: CASRPQGKETQYF. The CDR3 coding sequence is TGTGCCAGCAGGCCTCAGGGGAAGGAGACCCAGTACTTC.

Only one count was recorded for this clone. This chain joins TRBV12-3 or TRBV12-4 and TRBJ1-4; no firm D call. The CDR3 is 13 residues long. Between the trimmed V and J ends, which lost 7 bases and 8 bases, there was a span of 14 bases. The CDR3 is CASTSTGREKLFF. In nucleotides, the CDR3 is TGTGCCAGCACTTCGACGGGGAGGGAAAAACTGTTTTTT.

The CDR3 loop is CASSLEGARPFF. The DNA of the CDR3 is TGCGCCAGCAGCTTGGAGGGAGCTAGGCCGTTCTTC. The chain couples TRBV5-1 to TRBJ2-1; D is possibly TRBD2 (5 bases). CDR3 size: 12 residues. Germline V gene sequence: CDR1 SGHRS, CDR2 YFSETQ. Trimming left V 0 bases short and J 15 bases short, with 13 bases between.

The gene calls are TRBV7-2 and TRBJ2-2, with 7 bases that match TRBD2. V trimming: 5 bases; J trimming: 4 bases; junction bases outside the gene matches: 7. The CDR3 runs to 15 residues. Germline V CDR1 and CDR2: SGHTA, FQGNSA. CDR3: CASSRRWGGTGELFF. Here the CDR3 DNA reads TGTGCCAGCAGCCGCCGATGGGGGGGCACCGGGGAGCTGTTTTTT.

This chain links TRBV21-1 with TRBJ2-2; TRBD1, as called in the table, went unchecked against the DNA. TRBV21-1 is a listed pseudogene. The CDR3 sequence is 14 residues long. CDR3 sequence: CASSTGDSTGELFF. CDR3 in DNA: TGTGCCAGCAGCACTGGGGACAGCACCGGGGAGCTGTTTTTT.

The rearrangement joins TRBV10-3 to TRBJ2-7, with 7 bases identical to TRBD2. Trimming at V came to 3 bases and at J to 5 bases, leaving 10 bases not matched to a gene. Germline V gives CDR1 ENHRY, CDR2 SYGVKD. The CDR3 length is 15 residues. The CDR3 nucleotides read TGTGCCATCAGTGAACGAAGTACCGGACTAGACGAGCAGTACTTC. Its translation: CAISERSTGLDEQYF.

This chain links TRBV29-1 with TRBJ1-1; D gene unclear. V gave up 4 bases and J gave up 8 bases, with 14 bases separating them. Germline lookup yields CDR1 SQVTM and CDR2 ANQGSEA. The CDR3 spans 12 residues. The CDR3 bases are TGCAGCGTTGTAGCGGCGCAGAGCGAAGCTTTCTTT. Protein product: CSVVAAQSEAFF.

The rearrangement links TRBV19 to TRBJ1-5, with D possibly being TRBD1 (5 bases). Deletions cut 3 bases from V and 4 bases from J, with 10 bases between. The CDR3 is 14 amino acids. The germline V gene encodes CDR1 LNHDA and CDR2 SQIVND (reference sequence). CDR3 nucleotides: TGTGCCAGTAGTATTTGGGGCCGGAATCAGCCCCAGCATTTT. Protein product: CASSIWGRNQPQHF.

Worth noting for this clone: Other DNA sequences in this sample translate to the same CDR3. The V call is TRBV7-8, the J call TRBJ2-4; 10 nucleotides agree with TRBD2. The germline gives CDR1 SGHVS, CDR2 FQNEAQ. V dropped 1 base and J dropped 6; count of bases not matched to a gene: 0. The CDR3 sequence is 14 residues long. CDR3 bases: TGTGCCAGCAGCTTAGGACTAGCGGGAAACATTCAGTACTTC. Its protein is CASSLGLAGNIQYF.

A single count supports this clone. This chain links TRBV21-1 with TRBJ2-5; the table names TRBD2, a call not compared with the DNA. TRBV21-1 is given as a pseudogene. The CDR3 totals 15 residues. Here the CDR3 DNA reads TGTGCCAGCAGCACCAGGACTAGCGGACAAGAGACCCAGTACTTC. This sequence encodes CASSTRTSGQETQYF.

This clone was counted a few times. V gene TRBV2 combines with J gene TRBJ1-1; 11 bases match TRBD1. This CDR3 spans 15 amino acids. Germline values: CDR1 SNHLY, CDR2 FYNNEI. The ends lost 2 bases at V and 14 bases at J; junction bases unmatched: 13. The CDR3 bases are TGTGCCAGCAGTGAAACCGGGACAGGGGGATTTATGGGCTTCTTT. It codes for CASSETGTGGFMGFF.

This clone came up a few times. V is TRBV6-1 and J is TRBJ1-2, with D tentatively TRBD1 (6 bases). The CDR3 totals 14 residues. Germline values: CDR1 MNHNS, CDR2 SASEGT. V lost 3 bases to trimming and J lost 5 bases, with 13 bases between them. For the CDR3, the DNA is TGTGCCAGCAGTGAGGGGGCTAACGGGTATGGCTACACCTTC. This codes for CASSEGANGYGYTF.

CDR3 loop: CASSWGAGGSMNTEAFF. The CDR3 nucleotides are TGTGCCAGCAGCTGGGGGGCAGGGGGCAGTATGAACACTGAAGCTTTCTTT. The J gene is TRBJ1-1, the V gene TRBV7-9; 8 bases are a match to TRBD1. Germline-derived CDR1 and CDR2 are SEHNR and FQNEAQ (reference sequence). V shed 4 bases, J shed 0 bases, and the junction held 10 bases outside the gene matches. This CDR3 is 17 amino acids long.

V usage is TRBV3-1 (or the pseudogene TRBV3-2) and J usage is TRBJ1-3; maybe TRBD1 (6 bases). The germline V and J ends were trimmed by 3 bases and 0 bases, with 6 bases remaining between them. The CDR3 is 14 amino acids. In germline, CDR1 is LGHDT, CDR2 YNNKEL (reference sequence). The DNA of the CDR3 is TGTGCCAGCAGCCAGGGGGCCTCTGGAAACACCATATATTTT. Translating gives CASSQGASGNTIYF.